This TCR beta chain was identified in a study of CD8+ T cells in alopecia areata. For the study at large: Patients received oral tofacitinib, 5 to 10 mg twice daily, for moderate-to-severe alopecia areata. For 6 to 18 months, tofacitinib was taken, and 6 months off drug followed. Study-wide results and limits: Shared TCR sequences were less clear between patients than in mice, possibly partly from HLA diversity.

Following extraction, RNA underwent reverse transcription to cDNA, which served as the sequencing template. This table comes from immunoSEQ multiplex PCR, and its TCRdb copy is limited to in-frame clones, with some not included. The sample shows approximately 140,000 clones, over 70% of them seen only once. Concerning this clone itself: What it binds is unknown.

Trimming removed 6 bases from V and 7 bases from J, with 13 bases in between. The CDR3 has 12 residues. The V gene's germline CDR1 is MNHEY and CDR2 SMNVEV (reference sequence). Individuals with alopecia areata gave both lesional scalp punch biopsies and peripheral blood for collection. The sample here was CD8+ T cells sorted from blood, taken at week 0. The chain uses TRBV27 and TRBJ2-7; no firm D call. This receptor was obtained from a human donor with alopecia areata. CDR3 amino acids: CASRNLAEEQYF. The DNA for the CDR3 is TGTGCCAGCAGGAACCTGGCTGAAGAGCAGTACTTC.